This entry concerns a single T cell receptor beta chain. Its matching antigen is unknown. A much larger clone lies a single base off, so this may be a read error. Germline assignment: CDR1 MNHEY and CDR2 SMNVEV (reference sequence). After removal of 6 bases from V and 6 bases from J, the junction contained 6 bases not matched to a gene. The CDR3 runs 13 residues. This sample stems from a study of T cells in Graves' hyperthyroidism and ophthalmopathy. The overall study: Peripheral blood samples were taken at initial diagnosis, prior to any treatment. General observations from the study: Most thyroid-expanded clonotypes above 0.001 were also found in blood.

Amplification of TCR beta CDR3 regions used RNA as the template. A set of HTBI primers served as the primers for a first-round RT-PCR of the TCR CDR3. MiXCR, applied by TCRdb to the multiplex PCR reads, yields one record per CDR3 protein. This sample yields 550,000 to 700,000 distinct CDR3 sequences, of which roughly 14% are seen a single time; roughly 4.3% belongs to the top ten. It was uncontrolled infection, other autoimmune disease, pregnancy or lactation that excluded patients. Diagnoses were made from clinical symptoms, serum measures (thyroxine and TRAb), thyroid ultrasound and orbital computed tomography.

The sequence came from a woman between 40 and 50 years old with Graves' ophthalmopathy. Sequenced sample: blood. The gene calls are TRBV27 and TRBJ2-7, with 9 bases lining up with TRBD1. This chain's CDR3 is CASSTDRGREQYF. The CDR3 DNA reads TGTGCCAGCAGCACGGACAGGGGACGCGAGCAGTACTTC.